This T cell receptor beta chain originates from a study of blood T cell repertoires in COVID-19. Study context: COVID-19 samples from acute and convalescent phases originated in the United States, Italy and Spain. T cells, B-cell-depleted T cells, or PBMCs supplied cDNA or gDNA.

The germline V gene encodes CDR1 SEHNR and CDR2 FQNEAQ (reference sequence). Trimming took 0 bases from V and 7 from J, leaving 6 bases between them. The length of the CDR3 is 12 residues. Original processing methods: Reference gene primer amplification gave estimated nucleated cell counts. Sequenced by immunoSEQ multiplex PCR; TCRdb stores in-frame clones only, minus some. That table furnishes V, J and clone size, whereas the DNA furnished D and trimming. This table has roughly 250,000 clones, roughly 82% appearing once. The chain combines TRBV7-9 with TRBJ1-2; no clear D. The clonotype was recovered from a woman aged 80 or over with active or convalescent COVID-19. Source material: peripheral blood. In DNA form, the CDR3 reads TGTGCCAGCAGCTTAGCAGAGGGTGGCTACACCTTC. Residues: CASSLAEGGYTF.